This TCR beta chain stems from a study of blood T cell repertoires in COVID-19. Study context: The origin of the acute and convalescent COVID-19 samples was the United States, Italy and Spain. PBMCs, B-cell-depleted T cells, or T cells provided the cDNA or gDNA that made up the material.

The CDR3 contains 13 residues. V lost 6 bases and J 8 bases, leaving 16 bases between the germline ends. Germline-derived CDR1 and CDR2 are KGHSH and LQKENI. Under the authors' procedure: Quantification of nucleated cells was approximated via reference gene primer amplification. The data were produced by immunoSEQ multiplex PCR, yet TCRdb's version contains in-frame clones alone and is incomplete. V, J and clone size are taken as reported in that table, and D and trimming were inferred from the DNA itself. This table has approximately 91,000 clones, about four fifths appearing once. The sample comprised peripheral blood. J is TRBJ1-1 and V is TRBV18, with D perhaps matching TRBD1 (5 bases). This receptor was taken from a human donor in a cohort sampled during active COVID-19. The CDR3 region has the DNA TGTGCCAGCTCGCCCAACCTTGACAGAGAAGCTTTCTTT. It encodes CASSPNLDREAFF.